The 19 T cell receptor beta chains given below trace back to one sample, sequenced in a study of cytomegalovirus exposure and HLA in healthy donors. In the PCR, 60 Vbeta and 13 Jbeta primers were used. Produced via immunoSEQ multiplex PCR; TCRdb's table is partial and in-frame only. The data show about 220,000 clones, with about 80% seen just once and 0.63% held by the top ten. Material for sequencing was PBMCs. These receptors originate from a man between 18 and 29 years old in good health and CMV-seronegative.

The chain has TRBV7-9 and TRBJ2-3; the match to TRBD1 covers 9 bases. Germline CDR1 SEHNR, CDR2 FQNEAQ (reference sequence). Losses at the gene ends were 10 bases for V and 1 base for J; bases not matched to a gene: 6. The CDR3 consists of 14 residues. CDR3: CANERTGGTDTQYF. DNA for the CDR3: TGTGCCAACGAACGGACAGGGGGCACAGATACGCAGTATTTT.

This clone was observed a handful of times. This sample includes further DNA sequences coding for the same CDR3. The chain carries TRBV9 and TRBJ2-5; 15 bases are a match to TRBD2. Trimming removed 0 bases from V and 3 bases from J; junction bases left unmatched: 3. Germline loops: CDR1 SGDLS, CDR2 YYNGEE. This CDR3 has 17 amino acids. The CDR3 DNA follows: TGTGCCAGCAGCGTAGGGACTAGCGGGAGGGGAAAAGAGACCCAGTACTTC. Translating gives CASSVGTSGRGKETQYF.

The sample holds a few counts of this clone. The V and J genes are TRBV4-2 and TRBJ1-2, with D hard to call. CDR1 and CDR2 from the germline V gene are LGHNA and YNFKEQ. V was cut by 4 bases and J by 0 bases, with 12 bases left in between. The CDR3 sequence is 15 residues long. The DNA for the CDR3 is TGTGCCAGCAGCCGCGAGGTGGGAGCTAACTATGGCTACACCTTC. This codes for CASSREVGANYGYTF.

V and J are TRBV2 and TRBJ1-5; D call uncertain. This CDR3 comprises 13 residues. In germline, CDR1 is SNHLY, CDR2 FYNNEI. Trimming shortened V by 2 bases and J by 11 bases, and 13 bases separated the two germline ends. The CDR3 loop is CASSEYQALAQHF. Written as DNA, the CDR3 is TGTGCCAGCAGTGAATACCAGGCCCTGGCCCAGCATTTT.

The chain has TRBV15 and TRBJ2-1; 11 nucleotides line up with TRBD2. This CDR3 is 16 amino acids long. The germline V gene encodes CDR1 LNHNV and CDR2 YYDKDF (reference sequence). The J segment lost 5 bases and the V segment lost 0 bases, leaving 3 bases of the junction unmatched. This CDR3 is CATSRDLAGGHNEQFF. The CDR3, as DNA: TGTGCCACCAGCAGAGACCTAGCGGGAGGCCACAATGAGCAGTTCTTC.

The rearrangement links TRBV4-2 to TRBJ2-5; D might be TRBD1 (6 bases). V was pared by 5 bases and J by 2 bases, with 15 bases between. CDR1 and CDR2 from the germline V gene are LGHNA and YNFKEQ. The CDR3 runs to 15 residues. CDR3 loop: CASSRRTADQETQYF. Here the CDR3 DNA reads TGTGCCAGCAGCAGACGGACAGCAGATCAAGAGACCCAGTACTTC.

The chain recombines TRBV5-6 with TRBJ1-2; 10 bases match TRBD1. The germline gives CDR1 SGHDT, CDR2 YYEEEE. V lost 1 base, J lost 4 bases, and 4 bases stayed unmatched. The CDR3 is 15 amino acids. The CDR3: CASSLSWTGGYGYTF. The CDR3 DNA sequence: TGTGCCAGCAGCTTGAGTTGGACAGGGGGCTATGGCTACACCTTC.

The chain employs TRBV12-5 and TRBJ1-3, with TRBD1 as a possible D gene (6 bases). From germline, CDR1 is LGHNT and CDR2 FRNRAP. Trimming removed 4 bases at V and 0 bases at J, with 13 bases between. The CDR3 spans 16 residues. The CDR3 is CASGSPDSRSGNTIYF. CDR3 DNA sequence: TGTGCTAGTGGTTCCCCGGACAGCCGCTCTGGAAACACCATATATTTT.

The rearrangement links TRBV19 to TRBJ1-5; tentatively, D is TRBD1 (6 bases). The germline CDR1 and CDR2 sequences are LNHDA and SQIVND (reference sequence). The CDR3 consists of 14 residues. V lost 2 bases and J 10 bases, leaving 15 bases between the germline ends. CDR3 nucleotide sequence: TGTGCCAGTAGTATAAACCCAGAGGGGGACCCCCAGCATTTT. It encodes CASSINPEGDPQHF.

CDR3 loop: CASSPGTGSDTQYF. DNA of the CDR3: TGCGCCAGCAGCCCTGGGACAGGCTCAGATACGCAGTATTTT. This chain connects TRBV5-1 to TRBJ2-3; 8 bases line up with TRBD1. From germline, CDR1 is SGHRS and CDR2 YFSETQ. The CDR3 has 14 amino acids. V gave up 4 bases and J gave up 4 bases; unmatched junction bases: 5.

The chain uses TRBV19 and TRBJ2-7; D gene uncertain. V lost 3 bases, J lost 6 bases, and 18 bases lay in between. This CDR3 spans 15 amino acids. CDR1 is LNHDA, CDR2 SQIVND, per germline (reference sequence). The CDR3 DNA sequence: TGTGCCAGTAGTATCCGTTTTTGGCCACCACCCGAGCAGTACTTC. Its translation is CASSIRFWPPPEQYF.

This chain uses TRBV9 with TRBJ1-1; D gene ambiguous. Trimming shortened V by 3 bases and J by 2 bases, and 8 bases separated the two germline ends. The CDR3 runs to 13 residues. CDR1 SGDLS and CDR2 YYNGEE come from the germline V gene. The CDR3: CASSASVNTEAFF. CDR3 coding DNA: TGTGCCAGCAGCGCCTCAGTAAACACTGAAGCTTTCTTT.

The J gene is TRBJ1-5, the V gene TRBV19; D is perhaps TRBD1 (5 bases). V was cut by 6 bases and J by 7 bases, with 13 bases left in between. From germline, CDR1 is LNHDA and CDR2 SQIVND (reference sequence). The CDR3 contains 13 residues. The CDR3 nucleotides are TGTGCCAGTAGGTGGGGCGGGGAGCAGCCCCAGCATTTT. It specifies CASRWGGEQPQHF.

Note on this clone: Other DNA sequences from this sample encode an identical CDR3 as well. The chain carries TRBV18 and TRBJ2-2, with D perhaps TRBD2 (6 bases). V was pared by 0 bases and J by 1 base, with 6 bases between. CDR1 and CDR2 from the germline V gene are KGHSH and LQKENI. The CDR3 contains 15 residues. The CDR3 here is CASSPPGGNTGELFF. CDR3 DNA: TGTGCCAGCTCACCACCGGGAGGGAACACCGGGGAGCTGTTTTTT.

The rearrangement uses TRBV29-1 and TRBJ1-2; D not certain. Germline V CDR1 and CDR2: SQVTM, ANQGSEA. This CDR3 contains 11 residues. V lost 8 bases, J lost 4 bases, and 11 bases lay in between. CDR3 nucleotide sequence: TGCAGCCTAAAGGAGAGCTATGGCTACACCTTC. Its protein product is CSLKESYGYTF.

The chain joins TRBV25-1 to TRBJ1-1; 12 bases match TRBD1. The length of the CDR3 is 17 residues. V was pared by 3 bases and J by 3 bases, with 8 bases of the junction left unmatched. The germline gives CDR1 MGHDK, CDR2 SYGVNS. The CDR3 nucleotides are TGTGCCAGCAGTGACTCCCCGGGACAGGGGGCTGACACTGAAGCTTTCTTT. This gives the protein CASSDSPGQGADTEAFF.

This chain joins TRBV28 and TRBJ2-3; the D gene is possibly TRBD1 (6 bases). Trimming left V 3 bases short and J 1 base short, with 14 bases between. The germline gives CDR1 MDHEN, CDR2 SYDVKM. The CDR3 runs 16 residues. CDR3 coding DNA: TGTGCCAGCAGTTTTGGAACAGGGTTGGGCACAGATACGCAGTATTTT. Translating it yields CASSFGTGLGTDTQYF.

The J gene is TRBJ2-7, the V gene TRBV2, with 7 bases fitting TRBD2. CDR3 length equals 13 residues. Germline lookup yields CDR1 SNHLY and CDR2 FYNNEI. V lost 9 bases and J lost 6; bases outside the gene matches: 11. The CDR3 sequence: CASGTIRAGEQYF. CDR3 nucleotides: TGTGCCAGTGGGACTATCCGGGCGGGCGAGCAGTACTTC.

This CDR3 is CATSRDWNTGELFF. CDR3 DNA: TGTGCCACCAGCCGGGACTGGAACACCGGGGAGCTGTTTTTT. The chain couples TRBV15 to TRBJ2-2, with a possible D match to TRBD2 (6 bases). The germline V gene encodes CDR1 LNHNV and CDR2 YYDKDF (reference sequence). Trimming left V 5 bases short and J 1 base short, with 8 bases between. The CDR3 runs 14 residues.